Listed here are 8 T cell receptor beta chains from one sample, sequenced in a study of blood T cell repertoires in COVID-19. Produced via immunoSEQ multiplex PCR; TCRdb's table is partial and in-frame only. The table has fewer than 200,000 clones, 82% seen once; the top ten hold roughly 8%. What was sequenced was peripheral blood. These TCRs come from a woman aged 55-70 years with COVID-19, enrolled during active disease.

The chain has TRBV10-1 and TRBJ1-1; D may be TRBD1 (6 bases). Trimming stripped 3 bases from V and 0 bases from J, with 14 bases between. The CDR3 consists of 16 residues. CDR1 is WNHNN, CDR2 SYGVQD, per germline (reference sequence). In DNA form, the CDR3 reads TGCGCCAGCAGTGACAGGGGAATAAGGATGAACACTGAAGCTTTCTTT. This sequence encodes CASSDRGIRMNTEAFF.

CDR3: CASSEALGRAKETQYF. Here the CDR3 DNA reads TGTGCCAGCAGTGAAGCGCTTGGGCGGGCGAAAGAGACCCAGTACTTC. This rearrangement joins TRBV2 to TRBJ2-5, with a tentative D call TRBD2 (5 bases). The CDR3 covers 16 residues. Germline V gene sequence: CDR1 SNHLY, CDR2 FYNNEI. V lost 0 bases to trimming and J lost 3 bases, with 14 bases between them.

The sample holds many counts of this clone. The CDR3 sequence: CASIPSRAGELFF. Written as DNA, the CDR3 is TGTGCCAGCATCCCATCGCGAGCCGGGGAGCTGTTTTTT. V and J are TRBV7-9 and TRBJ2-2; D is uncertain. The germline gives CDR1 SEHNR, CDR2 FQNEAQ (reference sequence). The V end was cut by 7 bases, the J end by 6 bases, with 12 bases between. CDR3 length: 13 amino acids.

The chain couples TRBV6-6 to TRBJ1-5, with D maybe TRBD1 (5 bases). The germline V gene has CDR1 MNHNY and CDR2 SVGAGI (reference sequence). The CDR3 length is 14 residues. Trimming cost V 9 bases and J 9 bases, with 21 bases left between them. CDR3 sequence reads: CASTTGAGLSPQHF. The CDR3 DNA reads TGTGCCAGTACAACTGGTGCAGGGCTATCGCCCCAGCATTTT.

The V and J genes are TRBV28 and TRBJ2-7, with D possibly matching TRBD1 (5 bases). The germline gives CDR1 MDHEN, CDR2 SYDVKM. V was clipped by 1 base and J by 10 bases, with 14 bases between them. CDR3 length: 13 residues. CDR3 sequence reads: CASSLYTGSEQYF. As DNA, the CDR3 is TGTGCCAGCAGTTTATACACAGGTTCAGAACAGTACTTC.

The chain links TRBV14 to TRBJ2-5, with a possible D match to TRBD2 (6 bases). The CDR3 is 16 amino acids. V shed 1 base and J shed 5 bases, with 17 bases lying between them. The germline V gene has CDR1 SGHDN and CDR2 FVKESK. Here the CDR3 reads CASSQVVAGWGETQYF. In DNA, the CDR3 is TGTGCCAGCAGCCAAGTTGTCGCGGGATGGGGGGAGACCCAGTACTTC.

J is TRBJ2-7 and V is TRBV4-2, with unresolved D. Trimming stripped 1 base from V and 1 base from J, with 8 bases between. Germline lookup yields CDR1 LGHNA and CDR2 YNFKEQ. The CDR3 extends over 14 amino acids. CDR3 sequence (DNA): TGTGCCAGCAGCCAAGTCAGTATATCCTACGAGCAGTACTTC. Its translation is CASSQVSISYEQYF.

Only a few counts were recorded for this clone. CDR3 coding DNA: TGTGCCAGCAGCAGACAGGGACAGGGTTATGGCTACACCTTC. As protein: CASSRQGQGYGYTF. The chain has TRBV7-2 and TRBJ1-2, with 9 bases fitting TRBD1. In germline, CDR1 is SGHTA, CDR2 FQGNSA. V gave up 5 bases and J gave up 5 bases; unmatched junction bases: 6. The CDR3 consists of 14 residues.